These 11 T cell receptor beta chains share one sample of origin, sequenced in a study of technical replicates of blood from a few donors. Produced via immunoSEQ multiplex PCR; TCRdb's table is partial and in-frame only. The profile shows 60,000 to 90,000 clones, nearly 98% of them singletons. The specimen was T cells isolated from PBMCs. These receptors all come from a human donor in good health.

The V call is TRBV6-4, the J call TRBJ2-1; the D gene is possibly TRBD2 (5 bases). Trimming took 4 bases from V and 5 from J, leaving 12 bases between them. The CDR3 has 14 amino acids. Germline V CDR1 and CDR2: MRHNA, SNTAGT. The CDR3 here is CASSVHRDNNEQFF. CDR3 nucleotide sequence: TGTGCCAGCAGTGTCCACCGGGATAACAATGAGCAGTTCTTC.

This sequence joins TRBV18 and TRBJ1-2; unclear D gene. From germline, CDR1 is KGHSH and CDR2 LQKENI. V was trimmed by 0 bases and J by 7 bases, leaving 9 bases between them. The CDR3 consists of 13 residues. The chain's CDR3 is CASSPPTVGGYTF. CDR3 DNA: TGTGCCAGCTCACCACCTACAGTCGGTGGCTACACCTTC.

This clone was found once. The chain combines TRBV7-9 with TRBJ2-3; 7 bases agree with TRBD2. Germline V gene lookup returns CDR1 SEHNR and CDR2 FQNEAQ (reference sequence). There are 14 residues in the CDR3. The trim removed 2 bases at V and 9 bases at J, leaving 8 bases unmatched. CDR3 protein: CASSLSGMVETQYF. CDR3 nucleotides: TGTGCCAGCAGCTTAAGCGGGATGGTGGAGACGCAGTATTTT.

This chain uses TRBV9 with TRBJ2-5, with D perhaps matching TRBD1 (6 bases). CDR1 and CDR2 (germline): SGDLS, YYNGEE. Trimming shortened V by 7 bases and J by 0 bases, and 13 bases separated the two germline ends. There are 14 residues in the CDR3. CDR3 bases: TGTGCCAGCGGACAAGGGGGTTACCAAGAGACCCAGTACTTC. It encodes CASGQGGYQETQYF.

This chain uses TRBV6-5 with TRBJ2-1, with TRBD2 identical over 7 bases. Germline loops: CDR1 MNHEY, CDR2 SVGAGI. V dropped 2 bases and J dropped 5; count of bases not matched to a gene: 6. The CDR3 contains 15 residues. CDR3 bases: TGTGCCAGCAGTTACATGCGGGAGAGGGACAATGAGCAGTTCTTC. Amino acid sequence: CASSYMRERDNEQFF.

This clone has just a few counts. V usage is TRBV7-9 and J usage is TRBJ1-2; TRBD1 matches 7 bases. J gave up 4 bases and V 5 bases, and 4 bases lay outside the gene matches. CDR3 length: 13 amino acids. Germline V gene sequence: CDR1 SEHNR, CDR2 FQNEAQ (reference sequence). The CDR3 region is CASSPGTAYGYTF. CDR3 bases: TGTGCCAGCAGCCCCGGGACAGCCTATGGCTACACCTTC.

The J gene is TRBJ1-2, the V gene TRBV4-1, with no clear D. Germline V gene sequence: CDR1 MGHRA, CDR2 YSYEKL. The germline V and J ends were trimmed by 0 bases and 2 bases, with 10 bases remaining between them. There are 15 residues in the CDR3. The CDR3 here is CASSQERASNYGYTF. In nucleotides, the CDR3 is TGCGCCAGCAGCCAAGAGAGAGCATCCAACTATGGCTACACCTTC.

The V gene is TRBV28, the J gene TRBJ1-2, with D possibly being TRBD1 (6 bases). CDR1 MDHEN and CDR2 SYDVKM come from the germline V gene. The V gene lost 6 bases and the J gene lost 5 bases, with 10 bases spanning the gap. CDR3 size: 12 residues. The CDR3 DNA reads as TGTGCCAGCAGCTCGGACAGTTATGGCTACACCTTC. The encoded protein is CASSSDSYGYTF.

This chain uses TRBV7-2 with TRBJ1-4; D is ambiguous. The CDR3 covers 15 residues. Germline lookup yields CDR1 SGHTA and CDR2 FQGNSA. The V end was cut by 6 bases, the J end by 7 bases, with 18 bases between. The chain's CDR3 is CASSLRGHESEKLFF. DNA of the CDR3: TGTGCCAGCAGTTTGAGAGGGCATGAAAGTGAAAAACTGTTTTTT.

This rearrangement joins TRBV19 to TRBJ1-5; 10 nucleotides match TRBD1. The ends lost 8 bases at V and 4 bases at J; junction bases unmatched: 14. This CDR3 has 17 residues. Germline CDR1 reads LNHDA; CDR2 reads SQIVND (reference sequence). The CDR3 DNA sequence: TGTGCCAGTGAGCTTTTCGGGACAGGGGAATTAAATCAGCCCCAGCATTTT. Translated: CASELFGTGELNQPQHF.

This sequence joins TRBV5-1 and TRBJ2-5; 12 bases are a match to TRBD1. The CDR3 has 14 residues. With V trimmed by 4 bases and J by 4 bases, 2 bases remained unmatched. The germline gives CDR1 SGHRS, CDR2 YFSETQ. The CDR3 sequence is CASSRDRGPETQYF. The CDR3 DNA sequence: TGCGCCAGCAGCAGGGACAGGGGGCCAGAGACCCAGTACTTC.